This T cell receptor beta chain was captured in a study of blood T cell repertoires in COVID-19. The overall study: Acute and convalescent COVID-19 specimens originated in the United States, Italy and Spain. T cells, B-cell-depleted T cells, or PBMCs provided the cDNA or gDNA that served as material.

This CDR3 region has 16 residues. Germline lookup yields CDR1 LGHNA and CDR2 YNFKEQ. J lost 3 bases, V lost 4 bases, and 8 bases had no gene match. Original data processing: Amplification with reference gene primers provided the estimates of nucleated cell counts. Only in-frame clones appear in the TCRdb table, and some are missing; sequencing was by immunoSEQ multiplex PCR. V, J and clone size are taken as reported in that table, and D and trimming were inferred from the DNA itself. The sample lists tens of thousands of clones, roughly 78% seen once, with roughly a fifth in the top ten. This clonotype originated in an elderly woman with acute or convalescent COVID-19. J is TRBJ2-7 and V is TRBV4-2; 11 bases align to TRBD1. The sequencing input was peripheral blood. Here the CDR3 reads CASSRTGGAAGYEQYF. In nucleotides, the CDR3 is TGTGCCAGCAGCCGGACAGGGGGCGCGGCTGGCTACGAGCAGTACTTC.